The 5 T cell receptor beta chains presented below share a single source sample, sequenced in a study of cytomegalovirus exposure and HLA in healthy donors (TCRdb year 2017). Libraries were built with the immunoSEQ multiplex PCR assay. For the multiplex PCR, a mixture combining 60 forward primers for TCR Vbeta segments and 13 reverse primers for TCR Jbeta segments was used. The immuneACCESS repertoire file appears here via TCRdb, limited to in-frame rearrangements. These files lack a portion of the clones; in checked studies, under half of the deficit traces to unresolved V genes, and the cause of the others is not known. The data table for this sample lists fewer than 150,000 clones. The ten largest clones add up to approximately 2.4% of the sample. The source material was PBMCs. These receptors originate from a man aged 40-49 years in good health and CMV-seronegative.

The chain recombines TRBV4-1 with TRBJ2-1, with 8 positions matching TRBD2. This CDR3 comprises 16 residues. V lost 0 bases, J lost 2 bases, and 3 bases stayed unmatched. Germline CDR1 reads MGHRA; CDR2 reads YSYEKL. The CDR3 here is CASSQDFGGAYNEQFF. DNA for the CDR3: TGCGCCAGCAGCCAAGATTTCGGGGGGGCCTACAATGAGCAGTTCTTC.

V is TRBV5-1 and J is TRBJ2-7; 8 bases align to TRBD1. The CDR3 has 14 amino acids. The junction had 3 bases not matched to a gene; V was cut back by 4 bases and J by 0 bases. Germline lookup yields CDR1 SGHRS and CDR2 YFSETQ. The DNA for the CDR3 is TGCGCCAGCAGCACCACAGGGGGCTCCTACGAGCAGTACTTC. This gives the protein CASSTTGGSYEQYF. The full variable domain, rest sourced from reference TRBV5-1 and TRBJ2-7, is KAGVTQTPRYLIKTRGQQVTLSCSPISGHRSVSWYQQTPGQGLQFLFEYFSETQRNKGNFPGRFSGRQFSNSRSEMNVSTLELGDSALYLCASSTTGGSYEQYFGPGTRLTVT.

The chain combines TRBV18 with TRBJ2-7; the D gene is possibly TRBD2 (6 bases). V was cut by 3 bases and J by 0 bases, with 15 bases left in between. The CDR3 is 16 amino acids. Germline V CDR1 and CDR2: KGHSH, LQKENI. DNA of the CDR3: TGTGCCAGCTCACCTATCCCGGGGGTAAGCTCCTACGAGCAGTACTTC. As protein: CASSPIPGVSSYEQYF.

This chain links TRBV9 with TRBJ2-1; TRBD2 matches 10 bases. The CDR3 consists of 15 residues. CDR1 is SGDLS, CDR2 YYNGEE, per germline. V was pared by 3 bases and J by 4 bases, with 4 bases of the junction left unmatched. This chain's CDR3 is CASSASGGAYNEQFF. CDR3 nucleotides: TGTGCCAGCAGCGCGAGCGGGGGGGCGTACAATGAGCAGTTCTTC. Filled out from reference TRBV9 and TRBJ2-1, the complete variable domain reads DSGVTQTPKHLITATGQRVTLRCSPRSGDLSVYWYQQSLDQGLQFLIQYYNGEERAKGNILERFSAQQFPDLHSELNLSSLELGDSALYFCASSASGGAYNEQFFGPGTRLTVL.

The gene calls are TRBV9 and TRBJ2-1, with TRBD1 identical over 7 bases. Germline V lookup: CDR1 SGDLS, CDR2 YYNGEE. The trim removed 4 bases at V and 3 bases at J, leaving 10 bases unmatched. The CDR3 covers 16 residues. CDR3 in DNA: TGTGCCAGCAGCACACCATCCGGGACAGTCTACAATGAGCAGTTCTTC. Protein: CASSTPSGTVYNEQFF. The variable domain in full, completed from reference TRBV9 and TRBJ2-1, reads DSGVTQTPKHLITATGQRVTLRCSPRSGDLSVYWYQQSLDQGLQFLIQYYNGEERAKGNILERFSAQQFPDLHSELNLSSLELGDSALYFCASSTPSGTVYNEQFFGPGTRLTVL.